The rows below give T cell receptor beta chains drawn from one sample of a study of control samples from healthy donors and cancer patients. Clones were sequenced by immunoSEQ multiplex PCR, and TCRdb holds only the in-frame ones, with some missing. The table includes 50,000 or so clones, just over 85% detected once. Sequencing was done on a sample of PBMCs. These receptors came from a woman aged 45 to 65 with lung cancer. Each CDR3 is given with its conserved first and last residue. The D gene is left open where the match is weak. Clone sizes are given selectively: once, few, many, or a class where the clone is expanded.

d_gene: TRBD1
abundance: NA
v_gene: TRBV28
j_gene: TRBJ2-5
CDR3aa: CASSFPDRGETQYF
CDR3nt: TGTGCCAGCAGTTTCCCCGACAGGGGGGAGACCCAGTACTTC

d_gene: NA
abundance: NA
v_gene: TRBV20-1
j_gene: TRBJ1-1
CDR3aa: CSASRPGPMNTEAFF
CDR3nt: TGCAGTGCTAGTAGGCCAGGGCCCATGAACACTGAAGCTTTCTTT

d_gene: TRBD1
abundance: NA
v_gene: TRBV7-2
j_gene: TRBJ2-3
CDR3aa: CASSLQVGGTGQDTQYF
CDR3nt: TGTGCCAGCAGCCTCCAAGTTGGGGGGACAGGGCAAGATACGCAGTATTTT

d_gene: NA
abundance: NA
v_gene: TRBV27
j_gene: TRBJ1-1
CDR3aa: CASSLGLNTEAFF
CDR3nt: TGTGCCAGCAGTTTAGGATTGAACACTGAAGCTTTCTTT

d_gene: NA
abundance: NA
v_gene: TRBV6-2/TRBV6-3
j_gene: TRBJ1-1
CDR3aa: CASSLTRGTEAFF
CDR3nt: TGTGCCAGCAGTCTAACCAGGGGCACTGAAGCTTTCTTT

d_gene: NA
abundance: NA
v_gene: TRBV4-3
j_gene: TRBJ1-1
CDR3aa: CASSQDRNIWGTEAFF
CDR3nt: TGCGCCAGCAGCCAAGATCGAAACATCTGGGGGACTGAAGCTTTCTTT

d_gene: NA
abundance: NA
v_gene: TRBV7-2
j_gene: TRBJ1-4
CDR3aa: CASSLVAATNEKLFF
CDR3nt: TGTGCCAGCAGCTTAGTGGCAGCAACTAATGAAAAACTGTTTTTT

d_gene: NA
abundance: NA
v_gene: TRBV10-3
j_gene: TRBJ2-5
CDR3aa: CAISLGQNQETQYF
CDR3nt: TGTGCCATCAGTTTAGGACAGAACCAAGAGACCCAGTACTTC

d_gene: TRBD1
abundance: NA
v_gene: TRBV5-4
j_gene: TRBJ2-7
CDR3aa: CASSVPGTVDEQYF
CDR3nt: TGTGCCAGCAGCGTCCCCGGGACAGTGGACGAGCAGTACTTC

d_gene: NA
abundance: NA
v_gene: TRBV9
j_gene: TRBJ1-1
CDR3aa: CASSVKGTNTEAFF
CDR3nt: TGTGCCAGCAGCGTAAAAGGGACAAACACTGAAGCTTTCTTT

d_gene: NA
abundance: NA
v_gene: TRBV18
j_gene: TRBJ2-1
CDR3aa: CASSPPVGAYNEQFF
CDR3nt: TGTGCCAGCTCACCGCCGGTGGGGGCCTACAATGAGCAGTTCTTC

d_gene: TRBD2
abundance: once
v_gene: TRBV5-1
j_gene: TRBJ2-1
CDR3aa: CASSLSLAGGSSYNEQFF
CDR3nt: TGCGCCAGCAGCTTGTCACTAGCGGGGGGTAGCTCCTACAATGAGCAGTTCTTC

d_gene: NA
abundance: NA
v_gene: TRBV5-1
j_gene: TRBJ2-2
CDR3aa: CASSLTNTGELFF
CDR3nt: TGCGCCAGCAGCTTGACTAACACCGGGGAGCTGTTTTTT

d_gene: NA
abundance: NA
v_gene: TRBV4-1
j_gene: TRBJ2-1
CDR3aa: CASSQVVRANEQFF
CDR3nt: TGCGCCAGCAGCCAAGTTGTTCGGGCGAATGAGCAGTTCTTC

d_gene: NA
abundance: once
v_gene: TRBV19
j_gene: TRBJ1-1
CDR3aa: CASSTRGSNTEAFF
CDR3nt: TGTGCCAGTAGTACGAGAGGATCGAACACTGAAGCTTTCTTT

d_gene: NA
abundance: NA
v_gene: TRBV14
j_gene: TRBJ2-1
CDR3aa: CASSQDRTYMDEQFF
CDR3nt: TGTGCCAGCAGCCAAGACCGTACCTATATGGATGAGCAGTTCTTC

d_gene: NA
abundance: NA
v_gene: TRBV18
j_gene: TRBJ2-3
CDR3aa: CASSYTASTDTQYF
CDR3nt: TGTGCCAGCTCATATACGGCTAGCACAGATACGCAGTATTTT

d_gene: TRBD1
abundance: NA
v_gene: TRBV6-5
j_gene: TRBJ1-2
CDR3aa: CASSLTGNYGYTF
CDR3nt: TGTGCCAGCAGCCTGACAGGGAACTATGGCTACACCTTC

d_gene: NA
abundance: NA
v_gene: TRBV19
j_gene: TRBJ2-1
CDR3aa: CASSPKGSSYNEQFF
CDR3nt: TGTGCCAGTAGCCCTAAGGGGAGCTCCTACAATGAGCAGTTCTTC

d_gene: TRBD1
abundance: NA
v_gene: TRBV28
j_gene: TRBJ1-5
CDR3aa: CASSFGTGLSQPQHF
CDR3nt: TGTGCCAGCAGTTTTGGGACAGGGCTGAGCCAGCCCCAGCATTTT

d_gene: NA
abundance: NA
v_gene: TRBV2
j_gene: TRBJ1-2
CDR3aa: CASSERQARGYTF
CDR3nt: TGTGCCAGCAGTGAAAGACAGGCTAGGGGCTACACCTTC

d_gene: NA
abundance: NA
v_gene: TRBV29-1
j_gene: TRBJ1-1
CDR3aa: CSGFTGNTEAFF
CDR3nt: TGCAGCGGCTTCACAGGGAACACTGAAGCTTTCTTT

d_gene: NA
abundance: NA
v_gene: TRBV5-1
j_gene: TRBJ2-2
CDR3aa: CASSRADSPGELFF
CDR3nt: TGCGCCAGCAGTCGAGCGGACAGTCCGGGGGAGCTGTTTTTT

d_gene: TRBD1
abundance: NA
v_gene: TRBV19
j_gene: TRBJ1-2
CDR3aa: CASSIDPTGGRYGYTF
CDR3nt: TGTGCCAGTAGTATAGACCCTACAGGGGGACGCTATGGCTACACCTTC

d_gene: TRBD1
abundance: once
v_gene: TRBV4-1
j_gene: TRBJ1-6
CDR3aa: CASSQVVQGAIHF
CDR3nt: TGCGCCAGCAGCCAAGTAGTCCAGGGGGCTATCCACTTT

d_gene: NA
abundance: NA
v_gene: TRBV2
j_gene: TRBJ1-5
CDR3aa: CASRVDSLGPQHF
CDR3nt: TGTGCCAGCAGGGTTGACAGTCTGGGGCCCCAGCATTTT

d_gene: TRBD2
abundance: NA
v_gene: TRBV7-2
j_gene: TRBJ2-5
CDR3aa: CASSSSGGRRETQYF
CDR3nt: TGTGCCAGCAGCTCTAGCGGGGGCCGACGGGAGACCCAGTACTTC

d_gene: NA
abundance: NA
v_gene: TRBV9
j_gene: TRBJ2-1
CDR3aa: CASSVEVSGYNEQFF
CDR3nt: TGTGCCAGCAGCGTAGAGGTCTCGGGGTACAATGAGCAGTTCTTC

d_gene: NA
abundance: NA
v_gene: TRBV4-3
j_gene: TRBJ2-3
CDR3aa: CASSQVGRAGSDTQYF
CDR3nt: TGCGCCAGCAGCCAAGTGGGGAGAGCGGGCTCAGATACGCAGTATTTT

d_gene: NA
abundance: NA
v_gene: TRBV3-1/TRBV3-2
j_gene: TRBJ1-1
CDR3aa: CASSQAVMNTEAFF
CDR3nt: TGTGCCAGCAGCCAAGCGGTGATGAACACTGAAGCTTTCTTT

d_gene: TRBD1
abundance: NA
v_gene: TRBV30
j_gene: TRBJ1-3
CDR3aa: CAWSRDSGSGNTIYF
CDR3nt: TGTGCCTGGAGCCGGGACAGTGGCTCTGGAAACACCATATATTTT

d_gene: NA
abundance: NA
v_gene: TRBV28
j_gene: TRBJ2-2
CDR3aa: CASSPPGDRNGELFF
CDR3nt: TGTGCCAGCAGTCCCCCGGGGGATCGGAACGGGGAGCTGTTTTTT

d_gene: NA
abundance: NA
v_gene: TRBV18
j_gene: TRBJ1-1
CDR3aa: CASSSDRNTEAFF
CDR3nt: TGTGCCAGCTCATCGGACAGGAACACTGAAGCTTTCTTT

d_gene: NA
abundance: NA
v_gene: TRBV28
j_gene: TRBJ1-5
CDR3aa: CASSFDGINQPQHF
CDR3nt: TGTGCCAGCAGTTTTGACGGGATAAATCAGCCCCAGCATTTT

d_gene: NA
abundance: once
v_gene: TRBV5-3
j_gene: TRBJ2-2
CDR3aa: CARSSIAGTGPTGELFF
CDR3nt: TGTGCCAGAAGCTCCATAGCCGGGACTGGGCCCACCGGGGAGCTGTTTTTT

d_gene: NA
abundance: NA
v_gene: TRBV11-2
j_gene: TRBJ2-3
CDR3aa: CASSLFGDTQYF
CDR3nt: TGTGCCAGCAGCTTATTTGGGGATACGCAGTATTTT

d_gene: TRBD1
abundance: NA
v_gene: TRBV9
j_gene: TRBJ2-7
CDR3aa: CASSGDRDEQYF
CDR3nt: TGTGCCAGCAGCGGAGACAGGGACGAGCAGTACTTC

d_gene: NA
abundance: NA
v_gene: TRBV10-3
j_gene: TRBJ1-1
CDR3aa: CAISVGVGMNTEAFF
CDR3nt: TGTGCCATCAGTGTAGGGGTAGGTATGAACACTGAAGCTTTCTTT

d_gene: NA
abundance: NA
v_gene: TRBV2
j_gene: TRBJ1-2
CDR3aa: CASLSSETLYGYTF
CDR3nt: TGTGCCAGCCTGAGTTCGGAGACCCTCTATGGCTACACCTTC

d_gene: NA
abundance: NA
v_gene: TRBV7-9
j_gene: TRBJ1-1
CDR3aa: CASSLSSF
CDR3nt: TGTGCCAGCAGCTTAAGTAGCTTT

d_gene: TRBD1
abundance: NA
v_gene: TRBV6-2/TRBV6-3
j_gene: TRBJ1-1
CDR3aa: CASSYWGQGNTEAFF
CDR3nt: TGTGCCAGCAGTTACTGGGGACAGGGCAACACTGAAGCTTTCTTT

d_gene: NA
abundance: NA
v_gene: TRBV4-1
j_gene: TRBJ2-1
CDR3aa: CASSGLPYNEQFF
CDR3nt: TGCGCCAGCAGCGGCTTGCCCTACAATGAGCAGTTCTTC

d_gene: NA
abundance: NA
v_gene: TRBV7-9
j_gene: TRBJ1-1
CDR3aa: CASSLKQGPLLEAEAFF
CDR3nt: TGTGCCAGCAGCTTAAAACAAGGACCGCTTCTGGAAGCTGAAGCTTTCTTT

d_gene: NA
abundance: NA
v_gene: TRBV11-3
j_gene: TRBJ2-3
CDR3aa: CASSVKGSLSTDTQYF
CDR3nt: TGTGCCAGCAGCGTGAAGGGATCACTGAGCACAGATACGCAGTATTTT

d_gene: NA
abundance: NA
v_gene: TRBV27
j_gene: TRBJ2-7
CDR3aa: CASSLLTEDSYEQYF
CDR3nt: TGTGCCAGCAGTTTGTTGACAGAGGACTCCTACGAGCAGTACTTC

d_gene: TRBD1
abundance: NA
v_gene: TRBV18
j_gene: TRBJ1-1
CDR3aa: CASSETGWDGAFF
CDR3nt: TGTGCCAGCTCAGAGACAGGGTGGGATGGAGCTTTCTTT

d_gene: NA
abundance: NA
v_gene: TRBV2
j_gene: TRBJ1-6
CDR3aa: CASIRPASYNSPLHF
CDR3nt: TGTGCCAGCATCCGACCTGCGTCCTATAATTCACCCCTCCACTTT

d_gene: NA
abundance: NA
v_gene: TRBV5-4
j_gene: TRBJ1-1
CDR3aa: CASSLVTTTEAFF
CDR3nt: TGTGCCAGCAGCTTGGTAACGACCACTGAAGCTTTCTTT

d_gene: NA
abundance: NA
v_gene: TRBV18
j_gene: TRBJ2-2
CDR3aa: CASSPPGPDQAGELFF
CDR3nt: TGTGCCAGCTCACCACCTGGTCCGGACCAAGCCGGGGAGCTGTTTTTT

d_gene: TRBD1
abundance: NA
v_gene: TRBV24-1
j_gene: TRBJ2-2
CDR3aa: CATSKSTGQARELFF
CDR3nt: TGTGCCACCAGTAAAAGCACAGGACAGGCGAGGGAGCTGTTTTTT

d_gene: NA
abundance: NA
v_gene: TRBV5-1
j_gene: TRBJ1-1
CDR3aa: CASSFQGKDTEAFF
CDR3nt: TGCGCCAGCAGCTTCCAGGGGAAGGACACTGAAGCTTTCTTT

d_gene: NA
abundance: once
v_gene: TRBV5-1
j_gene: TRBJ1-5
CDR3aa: CASSLDGYQPQHF
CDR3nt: TGCGCCAGCAGCTTGGACGGGTATCAGCCCCAGCATTTT

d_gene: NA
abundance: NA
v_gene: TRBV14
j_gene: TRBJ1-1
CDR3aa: CASSQDRDAVNTEAFF
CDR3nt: TGTGCCAGCAGCCAAGACAGGGATGCGGTGAACACTGAAGCTTTCTTT

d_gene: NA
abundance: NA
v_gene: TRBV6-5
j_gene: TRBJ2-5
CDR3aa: CASSYSQFQETQYF
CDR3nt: TGTGCCAGCAGTTACTCGCAGTTCCAAGAGACCCAGTACTTC

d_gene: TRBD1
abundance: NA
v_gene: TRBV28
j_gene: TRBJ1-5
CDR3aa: CASSWGQGSGQPQHF
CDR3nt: TGTGCCAGCAGTTGGGGACAGGGGAGTGGGCAGCCCCAGCATTTT

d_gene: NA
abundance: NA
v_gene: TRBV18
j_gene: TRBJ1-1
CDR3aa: CASRTGGNTEAFF
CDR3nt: TGTGCCAGCCGGACCGGGGGAAACACTGAAGCTTTCTTT

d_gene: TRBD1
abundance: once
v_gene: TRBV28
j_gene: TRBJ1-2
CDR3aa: CASSLRTGSYGYTF
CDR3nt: TGTGCCAGCAGTCTCAGGACAGGAAGTTATGGCTACACCTTC